This T cell receptor (beta chain) was identified in a study of low-dose radiotherapy and immunotherapy resistance in tumors. Study-level background: Cohort 1 received 0.5 Gy per fraction every 2 weeks, totaling 6.5 Gy. Every two weeks patients got nivolumab 240 mg flat dose, plus ipilimumab 1 mg/kg every six weeks, intravenously. At a dose of 200 mg/m2, intravenous cyclophosphamide was given every two weeks, one day before radiation and immunotherapy.

This clonotype was seen repeatedly, ten times or more. Alpha and beta chains were covered, as first-strand cDNA relied on TRAV- and TRBV-specific primers. Over 20 PCR cycles, TCRs were amplified from a constant-region primer and V-primer adapter. Each CDR3 protein is one row after TCRdb ran MiXCR on the reads. The table lists tens of thousands of distinct CDR3 sequences, around 17% of them singletons. The time point was: after trial treatment. Treatment here: LDRT plus nivolumab, ipilimumab, low-dose cyclophosphamide and aspirin (RACIN trial). This TCR came from a male donor with prostate cancer. This specimen was PBMCs, taken after low-dose radiotherapy plus immunotherapy.

The CDR3 region is CASRIEREQYF. The CDR3 nucleotides are TGTGCCAGCAGGATAGAGCGGGAGCAGTACTTC. The gene calls are TRBV6-5 and TRBJ2-7; D possibly corresponds to TRBD2 (5 bases). This CDR3 has 11 amino acids. The germline CDR1 and CDR2 sequences are MNHEY and SVGAGI. V was trimmed by 6 bases and J by 7 bases, leaving 10 bases between them.